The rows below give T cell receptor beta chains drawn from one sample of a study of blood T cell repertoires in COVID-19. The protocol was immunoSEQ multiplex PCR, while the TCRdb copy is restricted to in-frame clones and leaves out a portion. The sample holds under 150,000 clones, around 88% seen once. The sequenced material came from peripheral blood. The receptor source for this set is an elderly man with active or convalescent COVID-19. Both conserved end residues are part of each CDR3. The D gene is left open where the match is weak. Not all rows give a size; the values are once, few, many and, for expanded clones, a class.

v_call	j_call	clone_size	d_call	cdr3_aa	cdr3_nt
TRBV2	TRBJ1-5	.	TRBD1	CASKLRTGVDQPQHF	TGTGCCAGCAAGTTAAGGACAGGGGTGGACCAGCCCCAGCATTTT
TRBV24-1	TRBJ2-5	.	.	CATSDLRGGGETQYF	TGTGCCACCAGTGATTTGAGGGGGGGCGGGGAGACCCAGTACTTC
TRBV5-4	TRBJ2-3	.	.	CASSSEGTDTQYF	TGTGCCAGCAGCTCTGAGGGCACAGATACGCAGTATTTT
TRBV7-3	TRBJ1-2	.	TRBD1	CASSLGPDRGNYGYTF	TGTGCCAGCAGCTTAGGGCCCGACAGGGGAAACTATGGCTACACCTTC
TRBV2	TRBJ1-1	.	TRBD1	CASTTGGNTEAFF	TGTGCCAGTACCACAGGGGGGAACACTGAAGCTTTCTTT
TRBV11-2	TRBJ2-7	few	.	CASSFGVTYEQYF	TGTGCCAGCAGCTTCGGGGTCACCTACGAGCAGTACTTC
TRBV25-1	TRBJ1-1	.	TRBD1	CASSDMTGVNTEAFF	TGTGCCAGCAGTGACATGACAGGGGTGAACACTGAAGCTTTCTTT
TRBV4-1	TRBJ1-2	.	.	CASSQEARGRIGGYTF	TGCGCCAGCAGCCAAGAGGCCAGGGGAAGGATCGGGGGCTACACCTTC
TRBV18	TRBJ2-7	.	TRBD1	CASSPPGQVEQYF	TGTGCCAGCTCACCACCGGGACAGGTCGAGCAGTACTTC
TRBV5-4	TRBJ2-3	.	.	CASSYLSGVKDTQYF	TGTGCCAGCAGCTACTTGTCCGGGGTGAAAGATACGCAGTATTTT
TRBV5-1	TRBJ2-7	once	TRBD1	CASSYDRGEQYF	TGCGCCAGCAGCTACGACAGGGGCGAGCAGTACTTC
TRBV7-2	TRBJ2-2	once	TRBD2	CASSIGLAGNTGELFF	TGTGCCAGCAGCATAGGACTAGCGGGGAACACCGGGGAGCTGTTTTTT
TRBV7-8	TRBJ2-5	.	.	CASSSRLAAETQYF	TGTGCCAGCAGCTCCCGGCTAGCTGCTGAGACCCAGTACTTC
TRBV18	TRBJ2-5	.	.	CASSPTPAQETQYF	TGTGCCAGCTCACCGACACCGGCCCAGGAGACCCAGTACTTC
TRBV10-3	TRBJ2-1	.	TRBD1	CAISPVPGQGRDYNEQFF	TGTGCCATCAGTCCAGTTCCGGGACAGGGGAGAGACTACAATGAGCAGTTCTTC
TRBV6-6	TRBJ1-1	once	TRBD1	CASRPQTGVDTEAFF	TGTGCCAGCAGACCTCAGACAGGGGTGGACACTGAAGCTTTCTTT